Described below is a single T cell receptor beta chain sequence and its context. The data belong to a study of technical replicates of blood from a few donors. Repertoires were generated with immunoSEQ multiplex PCR, while TCRdb's copy carries only in-frame clones and drops some. The sample shows about 100,000 clones, approximately 96% of them seen only once. The CDR3 length is 15 residues. Germline CDR1 is KGHSH and CDR2 is LQKENI. V was clipped by 8 bases and J by 3 bases, with 18 bases between them. Material for sequencing was T cells isolated from PBMCs. The receptor's source is a human donor in good health. The gene calls are TRBV18 and TRBJ2-3, with D perhaps matching TRBD1 (6 bases). Here the CDR3 DNA reads TGTGCCAGCACACAGGATCAGGGGCGAACAGATACGCAGTATTTT. Its translation is CASTQDQGRTDTQYF. Variable domain in full (rest from reference TRBV18 and TRBJ2-3): NAGVMQNPRHLVRRRGQEARLRCSPMKGHSHVYWYRQLPEEGLKFMVYLQKENIIDESGMPKERFSAEFPKEGPSILRIQQVVRGDSAAYFCASTQDQGRTDTQYFGPGTRLTVL.